This T cell receptor beta chain was obtained from a study of blood T cell repertoires in COVID-19. Overall study context: From T cells, B-cell-depleted T cells, or PBMCs came the material, which was cDNA or gDNA.

The study assigned cohorts using participant-reported clinical history. In the study's own analysis: Amplification of reference gene primers provided the estimated nucleated cell counts. Clones were sequenced by immunoSEQ multiplex PCR, and TCRdb holds only the in-frame ones, with some missing. V and J calls and clone size follow that table, whereas D and trimming were derived from the DNA. The sample lists 200,000 to 300,000 clones, about 91% seen once, with 2.6% in the top ten. The CDR3 consists of 15 residues. The V end was cut by 1 base, the J end by 0 bases, with 7 bases between. Germline lookup yields CDR1 MGHRA and CDR2 YSYEKL.

The source is a woman aged 25 to 39 with acute COVID-19. The sample consisted of PBMCs or T cells enriched from blood (not recorded which). This chain links TRBV4-1 with TRBJ1-3; D gene uncertain. The CDR3 is CASSQASISGNTIYF. The CDR3 bases are TGCGCCAGCAGCCAAGCGTCTATCTCTGGAAACACCATATATTTT.